The 21 T cell receptor beta chains listed next were all sequenced from one sample in a study of PD-L1 blockade in urothelial cancer. Here immunoSEQ multiplex PCR was the method, and the copy in TCRdb shows in-frame clones only, minus some. Of roughly 24,000 clones in the sample, around nine tenths were seen once. The sequences come from PBMCs, collected around atezolizumab (anti-PD-L1) treatment. The source is a man aged 55 to 70 with urothelial cancer.

This clone occurred a few times. This chain connects TRBV7-9 to TRBJ1-5, with TRBD1 matching over 7 bases. V dropped 7 bases and J dropped 6; count of bases not matched to a gene: 9. This CDR3 spans 14 amino acids. Germline V gene sequence: CDR1 SEHNR, CDR2 FQNEAQ (reference sequence). CDR3 in DNA: TGTGCCAGCACCAGCGACAGGGACAGTCAGCCCCAGCATTTT. Its protein product is CASTSDRDSQPQHF.

The gene calls are TRBV6-5 and TRBJ1-4, with D perhaps matching TRBD1 (6 bases). The CDR3 covers 14 residues. V lost 6 bases to trimming and J lost 7 bases, with 15 bases between them. The germline V gene has CDR1 MNHEY and CDR2 SVGAGI. The DNA for the CDR3 is TGTGCCAGCAGCAGTGGACAGATGGGTGAAAAACTGTTTTTT. Encoded protein: CASSSGQMGEKLFF.

This sequence joins TRBV5-1 and TRBJ2-1; 13 nucleotides match TRBD2. Looked up from germline, CDR1 is SGHRS and CDR2 is YFSETQ. CDR3 length: 16 residues. V shed 0 bases, J shed 9 bases, and the junction held 6 bases outside the gene matches. CDR3 sequence (DNA): TGCGCCAGCAGCTTGGCACTAGCGGGAGGGGTTGGTGAGCAGTTCTTC. Protein product: CASSLALAGGVGEQFF.

This clone was picked up a small number of times. The V call is TRBV30, the J call TRBJ1-1; D might be TRBD1 (6 bases). The V end lost 1 base, the J end lost 1 base, and 13 bases lay between the germline ends. The germline CDR1 and CDR2 sequences are GTSNPN and SVGIG (reference sequence). This CDR3 has 15 amino acids. CDR3 amino acids: CAWSGEGGKNTEAFF. The CDR3 DNA reads as TGTGCCTGGAGTGGAGAGGGGGGGAAGAACACTGAAGCTTTCTTT. Combining the CDR3 with reference TRBV30 and TRBJ1-1 gives the whole variable domain SQTIHQWPATLVQPVGSPLSLECTVEGTSNPNLYWYRQAAGRGLQLLFYSVGIGQISSEVPQNLSASRPQDRQFILSSKKLLLSDSGFYLCAWSGEGGKNTEAFFGQGTRLTVV.

The chain joins TRBV6-4 to TRBJ2-2; D perhaps matches TRBD1 (6 bases). V lost 6 bases and J lost 6, with 14 bases in between. The CDR3 is 14 residues long. The germline CDR1 and CDR2 sequences are MRHNA and SNTAGT. The DNA for the CDR3 is TGTGCCAGCAGCCACAAACAGGGCCCCGGGGAGCTGTTTTTT. As protein: CASSHKQGPGELFF.

This chain links TRBV19 with TRBJ1-4, with TRBD1 matching over 10 bases. V shed 6 bases and J 7 bases; nucleotides not matched to a gene: 5. This CDR3 contains 14 residues. CDR1 LNHDA and CDR2 SQIVND come from the germline V gene (reference sequence). The CDR3: CASRPGQGFEKLFF. The CDR3 DNA reads TGTGCCAGTAGGCCGGGACAGGGGTTTGAAAAACTGTTTTTT.

This clone was detected only once. CDR3 amino acids: CSVGGLTGSTDTQYF. The CDR3 DNA reads as TGCAGCGTTGGGGGACTGACAGGGAGCACAGATACGCAGTATTTT. V and J are TRBV29-1 and TRBJ2-3; tentative D call: TRBD1 (7 bases). Trimming removed 4 bases at V and 0 bases at J, with 14 bases between. CDR1 is SQVTM and CDR2 is ANQGSEA in the germline V gene. This CDR3 is 15 amino acids long.

V and J are TRBV7-6 and TRBJ2-2; the match to TRBD1 covers 7 bases. Per the germline V gene, CDR1 is SGHVS and CDR2 is FNYEAQ. V lost 6 bases and J lost 0; bases outside the gene matches: 1. The CDR3 totals 14 residues. CDR3 bases: TGTGCCAGCAGGGGACAGACGAACACCGGGGAGCTGTTTTTT. It yields the protein CASRGQTNTGELFF.

The chain joins TRBV5-6 to TRBJ1-4, with D tentatively TRBD1 (6 bases). CDR3 length: 16 amino acids. The germline gives CDR1 SGHDT, CDR2 YYEEEE. The ends were cut back, 3 bases at V and 4 bases at J, with 16 bases in the middle. The CDR3 sequence is CASSSLAGAHNEKLFF. CDR3 nucleotides: TGTGCCAGCAGCTCCTTGGCAGGGGCCCATAATGAAAAACTGTTTTTT.

In this sample, this clone turned up once. This chain uses TRBV7-2 with TRBJ1-4; TRBD1 aligns across 8 bases. V gave up 4 bases and J gave up 14 bases; unmatched junction bases: 15. Per germline, CDR1 SGHTA and CDR2 FQGNSA. This CDR3 comprises 15 residues. CDR3 sequence: CASSSTGGNARILFF. The CDR3 coding sequence is TGTGCCAGCAGCTCAACAGGGGGGAACGCGCGGATCCTGTTTTTT.

The genes are TRBV6-4 and TRBJ1-5, with D possibly TRBD1 on 5 matching bases. Germline values: CDR1 MRHNA, CDR2 SNTAGT. The CDR3 has 13 residues. V lost 5 bases to trimming and J lost 2 bases, with 7 bases between them. CDR3 protein: CASSPTGNQPQHF. The DNA for the CDR3 is TGTGCCAGCAGTCCGACAGGCAATCAGCCCCAGCATTTT.

This clone is a singleton in its sample. V is TRBV29-1 and J is TRBJ2-3, with D maybe TRBD2 (6 bases). The length of the CDR3 is 14 residues. V dropped 7 bases and J dropped 2 bases, with 16 bases sitting between them. Germline V gene data show CDR1 as SQVTM and CDR2 as ANQGSEA. CDR3 loop: CSEKLAAYTDTQYF. The CDR3 nucleotides are TGCAGCGAAAAGTTAGCGGCATACACAGATACGCAGTATTTT.

This rearrangement joins TRBV7-8 to TRBJ1-1; D remains ambiguous. Germline CDR1 reads SGHVS; CDR2 reads FQNEAQ. The V gene lost 4 bases and the J gene lost 1 base, with 10 bases spanning the gap. The CDR3 extends over 14 amino acids. The CDR3 loop is CASSYPLGNTEAFF. The DNA of the CDR3 is TGTGCCAGCAGCTACCCGCTAGGGAACACTGAAGCTTTCTTT.

The chain employs TRBV2 and TRBJ2-1; TRBD1 agrees at 8 bases. This CDR3 contains 16 residues. The V and J ends lost 6 bases and 0 bases, in that order; junction bases with no gene match: 7. Per the germline V gene, CDR1 is SNHLY and CDR2 is FYNNEI. The CDR3 sequence: CASRTQGADSYNEQFF. CDR3 sequence (DNA): TGTGCCAGCAGGACTCAGGGGGCGGACTCCTACAATGAGCAGTTCTTC.

This rearrangement joins TRBV19 to TRBJ2-1, with 7 bases fitting TRBD2. The CDR3 consists of 14 residues. CDR1 is LNHDA and CDR2 is SQIVND in the germline V gene (reference sequence). Unmatched junction bases numbered 9, after V lost 5 bases and J lost 8 bases. CDR3 protein: CASSLTSRTDEQFF. The CDR3 nucleotides are TGTGCCAGTAGTTTGACTAGCAGGACTGATGAGCAGTTCTTC.

The V call is TRBV5-1, the J call TRBJ2-1; 12 bases are shared with TRBD2. After removal of 0 bases from V and 7 bases from J, the junction contained 2 bases not matched to a gene. This CDR3 comprises 15 residues. In germline, CDR1 is SGHRS, CDR2 YFSETQ. CDR3 sequence: CASSLGLAGANEQFF. DNA for the CDR3: TGCGCCAGCAGCTTGGGACTAGCGGGAGCGAATGAGCAGTTCTTC.

The chain joins TRBV5-6 to TRBJ2-7, with 10 bases matching TRBD2. The CDR3 consists of 16 residues. Germline V gene lookup returns CDR1 SGHDT and CDR2 YYEEEE. The junction had 4 bases not matched to a gene; V was cut back by 1 base and J by 0 bases. CDR3 sequence: CASSLTSGALSYEQYF. CDR3 coding DNA: TGTGCCAGCAGCTTGACTAGCGGGGCCCTCTCCTACGAGCAGTACTTC.

The chain is built from TRBV5-1 and TRBJ1-4; D is undetermined. Germline CDR1 SGHRS, CDR2 YFSETQ. The CDR3 sequence is 14 residues long. Trimming left V 2 bases short and J 0 bases short, with 5 bases between. The CDR3 sequence is CASSLTATNEKLFF. In DNA, the CDR3 is TGCGCCAGCAGCTTAACGGCAACTAATGAAAAACTGTTTTTT.

This chain joins TRBV5-1 and TRBJ2-5; D may be TRBD2 (5 bases). Germline lookup yields CDR1 SGHRS and CDR2 YFSETQ. The V end lost 4 bases, the J end lost 2 bases, and 12 bases lay between the germline ends. There are 14 residues in the CDR3. In DNA, the CDR3 is TGCGCCAGCAGCACCGGCCCGGGGCAAGAGACCCAGTACTTC. Protein sequence: CASSTGPGQETQYF.

The genes are TRBV6-5 and TRBJ1-6; no clear D. Trimming took off 6 bases at V and 11 bases at J, with 11 bases between the two ends. Germline V CDR1 and CDR2: MNHEY, SVGAGI. The CDR3 is 12 residues long. In DNA, the CDR3 is TGTGCCAGCAGACCGGGATTTCCACCCCTCCACTTT. Protein product: CASRPGFPPLHF.

This clone has only one observation. V and J are TRBV11-2 and TRBJ2-5, with D possibly matching TRBD1 (6 bases). V lost 5 bases, J lost 5 bases, and 9 bases lay in between. In germline, CDR1 is SGHAT, CDR2 FQNNGV. The CDR3 totals 12 residues. In nucleotides, the CDR3 is TGTGCCAGCAGCCCGGACAGCGAGACCCAGTACTTC. Translation gives CASSPDSETQYF.